This passage covers 19 T cell receptor beta chains from one sample sequenced in a study of T cells in placental villitis. This was the immunoSEQ v4 assay. The table came from immunoSEQ multiplex PCR; TCRdb's copy has only in-frame clones and leaves some out. The table lists about 3,200 clones, more than 60% of them singletons. The sequencing sample was made of placental tissue containing maternal and fetal cells. These receptors came from a human patient with infectious villitis; the placental T cells may come from both mother and fetus.

V usage is TRBV11-3 and J usage is TRBJ2-1; 8 nucleotides agree with TRBD2. The germline gives CDR1 SGHNT, CDR2 YENEEA. V lost 5 bases, J lost 4 bases, and 7 bases stayed unmatched. The CDR3 is 15 residues long. As DNA, the CDR3 is TGTGCCAGCAGCCGTACTAGCGGATCTTACAATGAGCAGTTCTTC. It translates to CASSRTSGSYNEQFF.

The V gene is TRBV6-5, the J gene TRBJ2-5; D gene unclear. Germline CDR1 is MNHEY and CDR2 is SVGAGI. Trimming cost V 6 bases and J 3 bases, with 11 bases left between them. This CDR3 comprises 13 residues. This CDR3 reads CASRPRPEETQYF. DNA for the CDR3: TGTGCCAGCAGGCCACGACCGGAAGAGACCCAGTACTTC.

The chain carries TRBV21-1 and TRBJ2-1; the D call in the table, TRBD1, was not verified against the DNA. TRBV21-1 is termed a pseudogene. The CDR3 covers 14 residues. CDR3 DNA: TGTGCCAGCAGCAAGGACAGGGGCTACAATGAGCAGTTCTTC. Encoded protein: CASSKDRGYNEQFF.

Remarks on this clone: The same CDR3 also results from other DNA sequences found in this sample. This chain connects TRBV5-1 to TRBJ2-5, with 8 nucleotides matching TRBD2. This CDR3 region has 14 residues. V lost 5 bases and J lost 5; bases outside the gene matches: 8. Germline CDR1 is SGHRS and CDR2 is YFSETQ. CDR3 bases: TGCGCCAGCAGATTCGGCGGGGGGATCGAGACCCAGTACTTC. Translating gives CASRFGGGIETQYF.

The V gene is TRBV4-2, the J gene TRBJ1-1, with 9 bases identical to TRBD1. With V trimmed by 0 bases and J by 2 bases, 4 bases remained unmatched. Germline V gene lookup returns CDR1 LGHNA and CDR2 YNFKEQ. This CDR3 spans 16 amino acids. The CDR3 loop is CASSQEGTGLNTEAFF. The CDR3 region has the DNA TGTGCCAGCAGCCAAGAGGGGACAGGGTTAAACACTGAAGCTTTCTTT.

The chain joins TRBV6-1 to TRBJ2-5; maybe TRBD2 (6 bases). The germline V gene encodes CDR1 MNHNS and CDR2 SASEGT. V was pared by 2 bases and J by 5 bases, with 9 bases between. The CDR3 consists of 13 residues. CDR3 region: CASSELLAETQYF. The CDR3 region has the DNA TGTGCCAGCAGTGAACTGCTAGCGGAGACCCAGTACTTC.

The J gene is TRBJ1-1, the V gene TRBV2, with 7 bases identical to TRBD1. V lost 6 bases, J lost 6 bases, and 7 bases stayed unmatched. CDR3 length: 13 residues. The germline V gene encodes CDR1 SNHLY and CDR2 FYNNEI. The CDR3 sequence: CASSPQGLSEAFF. The DNA of the CDR3 is TGTGCCAGCAGCCCACAGGGGTTGTCTGAAGCTTTCTTT.

Comments on this clone: At one of its ends the junction is not consistent with the germline gene, which may arise from a read error. This sample also contains other DNA sequences that code for the same CDR3. The CDR3 spells CASSFGQSPYNEQFF. The CDR3 nucleotides read TGTGCCAGTAGCTTCGGACAGAGCCCCTACAATGAGCAGTTCTTC. The gene calls are TRBV7-6 and TRBJ2-1; D is possibly TRBD1 (6 bases). From germline, CDR1 is SGHVS and CDR2 FNYEAQ. This CDR3 comprises 15 residues.

The chain has TRBV14 and TRBJ1-3; D remains unclear. The V gene's germline CDR1 is SGHDN and CDR2 FVKESK. V lost 3 bases and J lost 0, with 18 bases in between. The CDR3 is 18 residues long. The CDR3 is CASSQPDEPNPSGNTIYF. Written as DNA, the CDR3 is TGTGCCAGCAGCCAGCCGGATGAGCCTAACCCCTCTGGAAACACCATATATTTT. The whole variable domain, remainder taken from reference TRBV14 and TRBJ1-3, is EAGVTQFPSHSVIEKGQTVTLRCDPISGHDNLYWYRRVMGKEIKFLLHFVKESKQDESGMPNNRFLAERTGGTYSTLKVQPAELEDSGVYFCASSQPDEPNPSGNTIYFGEGSWLTVV.

The V gene is TRBV24-1, the J gene TRBJ1-1; D is undetermined. The CDR3 sequence is 14 residues long. Per germline, CDR1 KGHDR and CDR2 SFDVKD. Trimming took off 5 bases at V and 6 bases at J, with 15 bases between the two ends. The CDR3 region has the DNA TGTGCCACCAGTGTCCTACATTACAGAGCTGAAGCTTTCTTT. Translating gives CATSVLHYRAEAFF.

This rearrangement joins TRBV16 to TRBJ1-1; D is unresolved. The germline V gene has CDR1 KGHSY and CDR2 FQNENV. This CDR3 comprises 12 residues. Trimming took 4 bases from V and 6 from J, leaving 9 bases between them. CDR3 nucleotides: TGTGCCAGCAGCCCCTGGGGTTCTGAAGCTTTCTTT. This encodes CASSPWGSEAFF.

The V gene is TRBV5-1, the J gene TRBJ1-1, with D possibly TRBD1 on 5 matching bases. The CDR3 is made up of 14 amino acids. Trimming took off 6 bases at V and 0 bases at J, with 12 bases between the two ends. Germline V lookup: CDR1 SGHRS, CDR2 YFSETQ. CDR3 nucleotides: TGCGCCAGCATGGGGGGTTGGATGAACACTGAAGCTTTCTTT. Its protein is CASMGGWMNTEAFF. The entire variable domain, with the rest obtained from reference TRBV5-1 and TRBJ1-1, is as follows: KAGVTQTPRYLIKTRGQQVTLSCSPISGHRSVSWYQQTPGQGLQFLFEYFSETQRNKGNFPGRFSGRQFSNSRSEMNVSTLELGDSALYLCASMGGWMNTEAFFGQGTRLTVV.

The rearrangement links TRBV7-3 to TRBJ2-5; D possibly matches TRBD1 or TRBD2 (5 bases each). The CDR3 length is 13 residues. Trimming shortened V by 5 bases and J by 1 base, and 8 bases separated the two germline ends. Germline V gives CDR1 SGHTA, CDR2 FQGTGA. The CDR3 DNA is TGTGCCAGCAGCCGGGGCTCCCAAGAGACCCAGTACTTC. Translation gives CASSRGSQETQYF.

The chain joins TRBV19 to TRBJ1-1; the match to TRBD1 covers 7 bases. Germline V gives CDR1 LNHDA, CDR2 SQIVND (reference sequence). The CDR3 runs 12 residues. The junction had 5 bases not matched to a gene; V was cut back by 3 bases and J by 10 bases. The DNA for the CDR3 is TGTGCCAGTAGTATGACAGGGTATGGAGCTTTCTTT. Its translation is CASSMTGYGAFF.

The rearrangement links TRBV3-1 (or the pseudogene TRBV3-2) to TRBJ2-1, with 9 bases identical to TRBD1. The CDR3 is 18 residues long. The V and J ends lost 1 base and 1 base, in that order; junction bases with no gene match: 8. Looked up from germline, CDR1 is LGHDT and CDR2 is YNNKEL (reference sequence). The CDR3 sequence is CASSQASNDRGSYNEQFF. As DNA, the CDR3 is TGTGCCAGCAGCCAAGCCTCTAACGACAGGGGGTCCTACAATGAGCAGTTCTTC.

This chain joins TRBV5-1 and TRBJ2-5; perhaps TRBD2 as D (5 bases). This CDR3 has 12 residues. V was trimmed by 0 bases and J by 5 bases, leaving 5 bases between them. CDR1 is SGHRS and CDR2 is YFSETQ in the germline V gene. In DNA form, the CDR3 reads TGCGCCAGCAGCTTGGCGGGGGAGACCCAGTACTTC. Encoded protein: CASSLAGETQYF.

Worth noting for this clone: This CDR3 is also generated by other DNA sequences in the sample. The chain has TRBV10-3 and TRBJ1-3, with D tentatively TRBD1 (5 bases). The CDR3 consists of 16 residues. Germline V gene lookup returns CDR1 ENHRY and CDR2 SYGVKD. The ends were cut back, 2 bases at V and 0 bases at J, with 11 bases in the middle. CDR3 sequence (DNA): TGTGCCATCAGTGAGGCAGGGCCGAGCTCTGGAAACACCATATATTTT. Translated, it gives CAISEAGPSSGNTIYF.

About this clone itself: A single base separates this from a much larger clone, so it may be a read error. Other DNA sequences of this sample code for an identical CDR3. The chain links TRBV5-4 to TRBJ2-5; D is unresolved. This CDR3 is 13 amino acids long. Germline CDR1 and CDR2: SGHNT and YYREEE (reference sequence). CDR3: CASSLGYQETQYF. The CDR3 DNA is TGTGCCAGCAGCCTCGGTTACCAAGAAACCCAGTACTTC.

This clone showed up just a few times. V and J are TRBV7-2 and TRBJ1-3; no definite D call. CDR3 length: 15 residues. In germline, CDR1 is SGHTA, CDR2 FQGNSA. V was clipped by 2 bases and J by 4 bases, with 12 bases between them. CDR3 sequence: CASSLSPSEGNTIYF. CDR3 sequence (DNA): TGTGCCAGCAGCTTATCCCCTTCTGAAGGAAACACCATATATTTT.